Presented here are 30 T cell receptor beta chains from one specimen sequenced in a study of blood T cell repertoires in COVID-19. This table comes from immunoSEQ multiplex PCR, and its TCRdb copy is limited to in-frame clones, with some not included. The repertoire holds about 220,000 clones, approximately 78% seen once, with about 5% in the top ten. Source material: peripheral blood. The origin of the receptors is a woman in her sixties or seventies with COVID-19, enrolled during active disease.

The V call is TRBV6-2 or TRBV6-3, the J call TRBJ2-7; 7 bases are a match to TRBD2. The V and J ends lost 0 bases and 5 bases, in that order; junction bases with no gene match: 10. This CDR3 contains 16 residues. Germline V gene data show CDR1 as MNHEY and CDR2 as SVGEGT. The CDR3 nucleotides are TGTGCCAGCAGTTACTCGAGACTAGCAATTAAACACGAGCAGTACTTC. It translates to CASSYSRLAIKHEQYF.

This chain uses TRBV6-5 with TRBJ2-7; D unclear. Trimming stripped 4 bases from V and 6 bases from J, with 10 bases between. Germline lookup yields CDR1 MNHEY and CDR2 SVGAGI. The CDR3 spans 12 residues. The CDR3 region has the DNA TGTGCCAGCAGTTCCCTCACGGGCGAGCAGTACTTC. Its translation: CASSSLTGEQYF.

The V call is TRBV19, the J call TRBJ2-5, with 7 bases identical to TRBD2. V trimming: 4 bases; J trimming: 5 bases; junction bases outside the gene matches: 10. Germline assignment: CDR1 LNHDA and CDR2 SQIVND (reference sequence). This CDR3 contains 15 residues. CDR3 coding DNA: TGTGCCAGTAGTAGGGAGGGAGGGCCGTGGGAGACCCAGTACTTC. This encodes CASSREGGPWETQYF.

This clone showed up just a few times. V usage is TRBV29-1 and J usage is TRBJ1-4, with TRBD1 matching 8 bases. Trimming at V came to 6 bases and at J to 4 bases, leaving 7 bases not matched to a gene. CDR3 size: 14 residues. Germline values: CDR1 SQVTM, CDR2 ANQGSEA. CDR3: CSVGSGGLNEKLFF. The CDR3 nucleotides read TGCAGCGTCGGCTCAGGGGGCCTTAATGAAAAACTGTTTTTT.

CDR3 coding DNA: TGTGCCAGCATATCCCACGGGGGGGGCTCCTACGAGCAGTACTTC. Its translation: CASISHGGGSYEQYF. The genes are TRBV6-5 and TRBJ2-7; 8 nucleotides agree with TRBD2. CDR1 is MNHEY and CDR2 is SVGAGI in the germline V gene. Trimming at V came to 7 bases and at J to 0 bases, leaving 8 bases not matched to a gene. CDR3 size: 15 residues.

CDR3 DNA sequence: TGTGCCAGCAGCTCCCTAGGACTAGCGGGGTACGTTGAGCAGTTCTTC. Translating gives CASSSLGLAGYVEQFF. V gene TRBV9 combines with J gene TRBJ2-1; TRBD2 matches at 12 bases. In germline, CDR1 is SGDLS, CDR2 YYNGEE. The CDR3 runs 16 residues. The V and J ends lost 4 bases and 9 bases, in that order; junction bases with no gene match: 11. Full variable domain (missing parts from reference TRBV9 and TRBJ2-1): DSGVTQTPKHLITATGQRVTLRCSPRSGDLSVYWYQQSLDQGLQFLIQYYNGEERAKGNILERFSAQQFPDLHSELNLSSLELGDSALYFCASSSLGLAGYVEQFFGPGTRLTVL.

The CDR3 protein is CASAYRGRVYGYTF. As DNA, the CDR3 is TGTGCCAGCGCTTACAGGGGGCGCGTCTATGGCTACACCTTC. This chain joins TRBV6-5 and TRBJ1-2, with 9 bases fitting TRBD1. This CDR3 comprises 14 residues. CDR1 is MNHEY and CDR2 is SVGAGI in the germline V gene. The trim removed 8 bases at V and 4 bases at J, leaving 8 bases unmatched.

The chain combines TRBV28 with TRBJ1-2; 7 nucleotides line up with TRBD1. The CDR3 has 16 residues. Trimming took 8 bases from V and 4 from J; bases not matched to a gene: 16. CDR1 MDHEN and CDR2 SYDVKM come from the germline V gene. The CDR3 region is CASGTHQTGTVYGYTF. CDR3 DNA sequence: TGTGCCAGCGGAACCCACCAAACCGGGACAGTCTATGGCTACACCTTC.

V usage is TRBV5-1 and J usage is TRBJ2-1; TRBD2 agrees at 13 bases. This CDR3 region has 15 residues. Per the germline V gene, CDR1 is SGHRS and CDR2 is YFSETQ. J was trimmed by 6 bases and V by 7 bases; bases with no gene match: 7. The CDR3 reads CASGATSGRANEQFF. CDR3 DNA: TGCGCCAGCGGGGCAACTAGCGGGAGGGCCAATGAGCAGTTCTTC.

This rearrangement joins TRBV11-2 to TRBJ2-2, with D uncertain. There are 14 residues in the CDR3. Germline V CDR1 and CDR2: SGHAT, FQNNGV. Trimming removed 5 bases from V and 1 base from J, with 8 bases in between. The CDR3 DNA sequence: TGTGCCAGCAGCGCAAACAGGAACACCGGGGAGCTGTTTTTT. Encoded protein: CASSANRNTGELFF.

This clone was counted a single time. The V and J genes are TRBV28 and TRBJ1-5; perhaps TRBD1 as D (6 bases). The CDR3 sequence is 18 residues long. V lost 6 bases to trimming and J lost 0 bases, with 21 bases between them. The V gene's germline CDR1 is MDHEN and CDR2 SYDVKM. The CDR3 DNA reads as TGTGCCAGCAGCCGGCCTAAGGGGGGGGCGGTTAGCAATCAGCCCCAGCATTTT. Translated: CASSRPKGGAVSNQPQHF.

This clone was seen only a few times. V is TRBV7-9 and J is TRBJ1-1; 7 nucleotides agree with TRBD1. V lost 5 bases, J lost 2 bases, and 5 bases stayed unmatched. CDR1 is SEHNR, CDR2 FQNEAQ, per germline (reference sequence). This CDR3 has 14 residues. The CDR3 region has the DNA TGTGCCAGCAGCCTGGGGACAGCTAACACTGAAGCTTTCTTT. It is translated as CASSLGTANTEAFF.

The chain combines TRBV19 with TRBJ1-1, with D possibly matching TRBD1 (5 bases). Germline V gene sequence: CDR1 LNHDA, CDR2 SQIVND (reference sequence). CDR3 length: 13 amino acids. V dropped 5 bases and J dropped 5 bases, with 12 bases sitting between them. For the CDR3, the DNA is TGTGCCAGTAGTTTCCTTGGGGCGACTGAAGCTTTCTTT. Protein sequence: CASSFLGATEAFF.

The V gene is TRBV7-8, the J gene TRBJ2-7; 9 nucleotides line up with TRBD2. Per the germline V gene, CDR1 is SGHVS and CDR2 is FQNEAQ. The CDR3 sequence is 14 residues long. The V gene end was trimmed by 5 bases and the J gene end by 2 bases; junction bases not matched to a gene: 4. The CDR3 DNA sequence: TGTGCCAGCAGCACACTAGCGGGCCCCTACGAGCAGTACTTC. Encoded protein: CASSTLAGPYEQYF.

The chain is built from TRBV11-2 and TRBJ1-3; possible D gene TRBD1, 5 bases. Germline V gene data show CDR1 as SGHAT and CDR2 as FQNNGV. The CDR3 extends over 17 amino acids. Deletions cut 5 bases from V and 0 bases from J, with 17 bases between. For the CDR3, the DNA is TGTGCCAGCAGCCCCCGGGACTTAGGTATCTCTGGAAACACCATATATTTT. This sequence encodes CASSPRDLGISGNTIYF.

This chain connects TRBV18 to TRBJ2-3; possibly TRBD2 for D (6 bases). With 3 bases removed from V and 8 bases from J, the gap between germline ends came to 21 bases. Germline V gene sequence: CDR1 KGHSH, CDR2 LQKENI. The CDR3 spans 16 residues. The CDR3 protein is CASSPPGLDYRGTQYF. The CDR3 DNA follows: TGTGCCAGCTCACCCCCCGGGCTGGACTACCGGGGTACGCAGTATTTT.

The chain is built from TRBV2 and TRBJ1-5; 8 nucleotides line up with TRBD1. V was clipped by 4 bases and J by 6 bases; unmatched bases: 5. Germline CDR1 SNHLY, CDR2 FYNNEI. CDR3 size: 14 residues. This chain's CDR3 is CASSVIRGLQPQHF. CDR3 coding DNA: TGTGCCAGCAGTGTTATCAGGGGGCTTCAGCCCCAGCATTTT.

The chain joins TRBV5-1 to TRBJ2-1; TRBD2 aligns across 15 bases. CDR3 length equals 15 residues. Trimming cost V 4 bases and J 9 bases; bases outside gene matches: 5. Germline CDR1 SGHRS, CDR2 YFSETQ. The CDR3 region is CASSQGLAGGSEQFF. The DNA of the CDR3 is TGCGCCAGCAGCCAGGGACTAGCGGGAGGAAGTGAGCAGTTCTTC.

The chain carries TRBV2 and TRBJ1-1; D unresolved. CDR3 size: 13 residues. V dropped 3 bases and J dropped 6 bases, with 11 bases sitting between them. The germline V gene has CDR1 SNHLY and CDR2 FYNNEI. This chain's CDR3 is CASSEVLQAEAFF. The CDR3 bases are TGTGCCAGCAGTGAGGTACTCCAGGCTGAAGCTTTCTTT.

The chain combines TRBV28 with TRBJ2-7; D perhaps matches TRBD1 (5 bases). Germline values: CDR1 MDHEN, CDR2 SYDVKM. V lost 5 bases to trimming and J lost 3 bases, with 17 bases between them. This CDR3 is built from 15 residues. CDR3 coding DNA: TGTGCCAGCAGTCCAACGAACAGGATCTACTACGAGCAGTACTTC. Amino acids: CASSPTNRIYYEQYF.

The genes are TRBV7-2 and TRBJ2-5; 7 bases match TRBD2. Trimming cost V 3 bases and J 5 bases; bases outside gene matches: 6. The CDR3 is 14 residues long. Germline values: CDR1 SGHTA, CDR2 FQGNSA. In nucleotides, the CDR3 is TGTGCCAGCAGCTTCGGGGGGTATGGGGAGACCCAGTACTTC. It is translated as CASSFGGYGETQYF.

The rearrangement joins TRBV18 to TRBJ1-2; 10 bases are shared with TRBD1. CDR1 and CDR2 from the germline V gene are KGHSH and LQKENI. V dropped 3 bases and J dropped 4; count of bases not matched to a gene: 8. CDR3 size: 16 residues. CDR3: CASSPGQGIDTYGYTF. CDR3 in DNA: TGTGCCAGCTCACCGGGACAGGGGATTGACACCTATGGCTACACCTTC.

The table lists this clone with a few counts. The rearrangement links TRBV19 to TRBJ2-3; a possible D gene is TRBD1 (6 bases). The CDR3 consists of 16 residues. Germline V gene sequence: CDR1 LNHDA, CDR2 SQIVND (reference sequence). V gave up 4 bases and J gave up 0 bases, with 14 bases separating them. CDR3 nucleotides: TGTGCCAGTAGTACACAGGGAAGGAGGAGCACAGATACGCAGTATTTT. Protein sequence: CASSTQGRRSTDTQYF.

V gene TRBV3-1 (or the pseudogene TRBV3-2) combines with J gene TRBJ2-5; 12 bases are a match to TRBD2. This CDR3 is 19 amino acids long. V trimming: 1 base; J trimming: 2 bases; junction bases outside the gene matches: 11. CDR1 and CDR2 from the germline V gene are LGHDT and YNNKEL (reference sequence). CDR3 DNA sequence: TGTGCCAGCAGCCAAGCATGGACTAGCGGGGCTGGGCCGCAAGAGACCCAGTACTTC. This encodes CASSQAWTSGAGPQETQYF.

The chain has TRBV18 and TRBJ2-5, with 9 bases fitting TRBD2. From germline, CDR1 is KGHSH and CDR2 LQKENI. The CDR3 length is 16 residues. After removal of 6 bases from V and 3 bases from J, the junction contained 11 bases not matched to a gene. The CDR3 sequence: CASSFLAGGAEETQYF. In nucleotides, the CDR3 is TGTGCCAGCTCGTTTCTTGCGGGAGGGGCGGAAGAGACCCAGTACTTC.

This sequence joins TRBV18 and TRBJ2-7, with D possibly being TRBD2 (5 bases). Between the trimmed V and J ends, which lost 4 bases and 3 bases, there was a span of 16 bases. Germline loops: CDR1 KGHSH, CDR2 LQKENI. The CDR3 is 15 amino acids. The CDR3 region is CASSHSAEAIYEQYF. The CDR3 bases are TGTGCCAGCTCACATTCGGCGGAGGCTATCTACGAGCAGTACTTC.

The chain uses TRBV27 and TRBJ1-2; D is perhaps TRBD1 (5 bases). The CDR3 sequence is 13 residues long. Per germline, CDR1 MNHEY and CDR2 SMNVEV (reference sequence). V was trimmed by 5 bases and J by 6 bases, leaving 13 bases between them. The DNA of the CDR3 is TGTGCCAGCAGTGGGTGGCAGGGCGATGGCTACACCTTC. Amino acid sequence: CASSGWQGDGYTF.

This clone was observed a few times. The chain links TRBV4-3 to TRBJ1-1; 7 bases are a match to TRBD1. This CDR3 is 15 amino acids long. Germline V gives CDR1 LGHNA, CDR2 YSLEER. V lost 4 bases, J lost 4 bases, and 9 bases stayed unmatched. CDR3 nucleotides: TGCGCCAGCAGCCTCGCAAGGGGGCTTGGCACTGAAGCTTTCTTT. Protein: CASSLARGLGTEAFF.

This chain links TRBV7-2 with TRBJ2-7, with 10 bases that match TRBD1. CDR1 and CDR2 from the germline V gene are SGHTA and FQGNSA. J was trimmed by 2 bases and V by 6 bases; bases with no gene match: 4. The CDR3 covers 14 residues. As DNA, the CDR3 is TGTGCCAGCAGTCCCGGGACAGGGGCCTACGAGCAGTACTTC. Translating it yields CASSPGTGAYEQYF.

The gene calls are TRBV24-1 and TRBJ2-1; 14 nucleotides line up with TRBD2. CDR3 length: 16 amino acids. Germline V CDR1 and CDR2: KGHDR, SFDVKD. The junction had 3 bases not matched to a gene; V was cut back by 3 bases and J by 6 bases. The CDR3 sequence is CATSDPGTSGSNEQFF. The DNA of the CDR3 is TGTGCCACCAGTGATCCTGGGACTAGCGGGAGCAATGAGCAGTTCTTC.